A selection of T cell receptor beta chains follows, all from one sample in a study of T cells in Graves' hyperthyroidism and ophthalmopathy. TCRdb called the multiplex PCR reads again in MiXCR, with one record for every CDR3 protein. Of 250,000 to 350,000 distinct CDR3 sequences in the sample, about 15% were seen once. The specimen sequenced was blood. Every receptor here comes from a woman aged 55 to 70 with Graves' ophthalmopathy. CDR3s include the opening cysteine and the closing phenylalanine or tryptophan. Each record gives: CDR3 length, clone size, D gene, V gene, J gene, CDR3 protein, CDR3 DNA. A D gene is named only where the DNA matches it firmly. Size is omitted from some rows. Given values are once, few, many or a class for expanded clones.

>17|-|TRBD2|TRBV9|TRBJ2-3
CASSPRSGGPSTDTQYF
TGTGCCAGCAGCCCTAGGAGCGGGGGGCCAAGCACAGATACGCAGTATTTT
>16|-|TRBD1|TRBV7-8|TRBJ2-7
CASSPSRDRRPYEQYF
TGTGCCAGCAGCCCGAGTCGGGACAGGCGTCCCTACGAGCAGTACTTC
>14|many|-|TRBV7-2|TRBJ2-1
CASTRDVGYNEQFF
TGTGCCAGCACCAGGGACGTGGGGTACAATGAGCAGTTCTTC
>14|-|TRBD1|TRBV19|TRBJ1-1
CASLDRGFLTEAFF
TGTGCCAGCCTCGACAGGGGGTTTCTAACTGAAGCTTTCTTT
>13|-|-|TRBV5-1|TRBJ2-3
CASSLLGTNTQYF
TGTGCCAGCAGCTTATTGGGGACAAATACGCAGTATTTT
>16|many|TRBD1|TRBV11-2|TRBJ2-7
CASSGQGQGKNYEQYF
TGTGCCAGCAGCGGACAGGGACAGGGGAAGAACTACGAGCAGTACTTC
>13|once|TRBD2|TRBV18|TRBJ2-7
CSSSPGGIHEQYF
TGTTCCAGCTCACCGGGGGGTATACACGAGCAGTACTTC
>17|-|-|TRBV20-1|TRBJ1-6
CSATRLIGQSFHSPLHF
TGCAGTGCTACCCGATTAATAGGACAATCGTTCCATTCACCCCTCCACTTT
>12|many|-|TRBV7-2|TRBJ2-7
CASSLDSLEQYF
TGTGCCAGCAGCCTGGACAGCCTCGAGCAGTACTTC
>16|-|TRBD1|TRBV20-1|TRBJ1-1
CSATDRASSWDTEAFF
TGCAGTGCCACGGACAGGGCTAGCTCCTGGGACACTGAAGCTTTCTTT
>15|many|-|TRBV7-2|TRBJ1-1
CASSTTYGGGTEAFF
TGTGCCAGCAGCACGACTTATGGGGGCGGCACTGAAGCTTTCTTT
>17|-|TRBD1|TRBV15|TRBJ2-7
CATSRDRDRAFSYEQYF
TGTGCCACCAGCAGAGATCGGGACAGGGCATTCTCCTACGAGCAGTACTTC
>15|few|-|TRBV5-1|TRBJ2-7
CASSLGGGGSYEQYF
TGCGCCAGCAGCTTGGGTGGTGGAGGAAGCTACGAGCAGTACTTC
>17|many|-|TRBV5-1|TRBJ2-1
CASSLALGGGVYNEQFF
TGCGCCAGCAGCTTGGCCTTGGGCGGAGGAGTGTACAATGAGCAGTTCTTC
>18|many|-|TRBV7-9|TRBJ1-1
CASSLGWRPGGGNTEAFF
TGTGCCAGCAGCCTAGGATGGAGACCGGGGGGGGGGAACACTGAAGCTTTCTTT
>12|many|-|TRBV27|TRBJ1-6
CASSWGGSPLHF
TGTGCCAGCAGTTGGGGCGGTTCACCCCTCCACTTT
>16|-|-|TRBV5-5|TRBJ1-5
CASTLGLGTGNQPQHF
TGTGCCAGCACCTTGGGGCTAGGGACCGGCAATCAGCCCCAGCATTTT
>16|many|TRBD1|TRBV7-9|TRBJ2-3
CASSLRDRGQSDTQYF
TGTGCCAGCAGCCTGCGGGACAGGGGGCAATCCGATACGCAGTATTTT
>15|many|TRBD1|TRBV28|TRBJ1-5
CASSPWDRVDQPQHF
TGTGCCAGCAGTCCGTGGGACAGGGTAGACCAGCCCCAGCATTTT
>13|-|-|TRBV7-2|TRBJ2-5
CASSLDGSETQYF
TGTGCCAGCAGCTTAGATGGTTCCGAGACCCAGTACTTC
>15|-|TRBD2|TRBV20-1|TRBJ2-3
CSARGNGGGTDTQYF
TGCAGTGCTAGAGGGAATGGGGGGGGCACAGATACGCAGTATTTT
>16|many|TRBD2|TRBV20-1|TRBJ2-3
CSARGLAGPSTDTQYF
TGCAGTGCTAGAGGACTAGCGGGACCTAGCACAGATACGCAGTATTTT
>14|many|-|TRBV24-1|TRBJ2-3
CATAETGSTDTQYF
TGTGCCACCGCGGAAACAGGGAGCACAGATACGCAGTATTTT
>16|-|TRBD2|TRBV11-3|TRBJ2-2
CASSLGPGGNTGELFF
TGTGCCAGCAGCTTAGGGCCGGGGGGAAACACCGGGGAGCTGTTTTTT
>13|many|-|TRBV18|TRBJ1-5
CASSPQGSQPQHF
TGTGCCAGCTCACCACAGGGGTCGCAGCCCCAGCATTTT
>12|many|-|TRBV20-1|TRBJ2-7
CSASLRGYEQYF
TGCAGTGCTAGTTTGCGGGGCTACGAGCAGTACTTC